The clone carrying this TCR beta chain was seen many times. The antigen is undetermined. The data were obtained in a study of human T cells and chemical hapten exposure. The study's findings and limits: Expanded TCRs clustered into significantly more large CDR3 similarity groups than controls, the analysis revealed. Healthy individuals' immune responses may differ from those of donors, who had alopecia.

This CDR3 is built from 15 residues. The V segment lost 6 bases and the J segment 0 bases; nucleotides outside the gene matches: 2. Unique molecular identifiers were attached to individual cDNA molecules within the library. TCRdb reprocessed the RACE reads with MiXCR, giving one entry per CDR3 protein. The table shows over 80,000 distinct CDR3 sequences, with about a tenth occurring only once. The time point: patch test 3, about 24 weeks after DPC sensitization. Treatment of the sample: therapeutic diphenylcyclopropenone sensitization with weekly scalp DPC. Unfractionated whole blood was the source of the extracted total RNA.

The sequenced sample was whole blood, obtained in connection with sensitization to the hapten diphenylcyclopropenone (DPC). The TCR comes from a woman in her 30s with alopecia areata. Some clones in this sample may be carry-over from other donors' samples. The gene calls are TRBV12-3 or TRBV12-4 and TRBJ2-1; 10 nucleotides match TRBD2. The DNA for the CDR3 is TGTGCCAGCAGCCCTAGCGGGAGCTCCTACAATGAGCAGTTCTTC. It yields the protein CASSPSGSSYNEQFF.